Each of the 7 T cell receptor beta chains below was sequenced from the same sample in a study of shared clonotypes between healthy human individuals. TCRdb's copy holds only in-frame clones and misses some; the assay was immunoSEQ multiplex PCR. In the table there are a few million clones, approximately 92% of which are singletons. The source material was naive CD4+ T cells sorted from blood. Subset of the sample: CD45RA+ positively selected. All receptors come from a man between 18 and 29 years old in good health.

The chain links TRBV6-6 to TRBJ1-2; D is unclear. CDR1 MNHNY and CDR2 SVGAGI come from the germline V gene (reference sequence). V was shortened by 6 bases and J by 0 bases, with 11 bases between the two germline ends. The CDR3 extends over 14 amino acids. The CDR3 protein is CASSPPGTNYGYTF. The CDR3 bases are TGTGCCAGCAGCCCCCCGGGAACTAACTATGGCTACACCTTC.

This clone was seen once. Different DNA sequences within this sample yield the same CDR3. The chain recombines TRBV19 with TRBJ2-5, with TRBD1 identical over 7 bases. Unmatched junction bases numbered 4, after V lost 5 bases and J lost 1 base. The CDR3 length is 14 residues. Per the germline V gene, CDR1 is LNHDA and CDR2 is SQIVND (reference sequence). This chain's CDR3 is CASSPGQRQETQYF. The DNA for the CDR3 is TGTGCCAGTAGTCCGGGACAGCGCCAAGAGACCCAGTACTTC. The entire variable domain, with the rest obtained from reference TRBV19 and TRBJ2-5, is as follows: DGGITQSPKYLFRKEGQNVTLSCEQNLNHDAMYWYRQDPGQGLRLIYYSQIVNDFQKGDIAEGYSVSREKKESFPLTVTSAQKNPTAFYLCASSPGQRQETQYFGPGTRLLVL.

The chain couples TRBV27 to TRBJ1-6, with D tentatively TRBD1 (6 bases). The CDR3 contains 16 residues. Germline-derived CDR1 and CDR2 are MNHEY and SMNVEV (reference sequence). Trimming took off 5 bases at V and 4 bases at J, with 15 bases between the two ends. The DNA for the CDR3 is TGTGCCAGCAGTCCCACAGGGACCTATTATAATTCACCCCTCCACTTT. It encodes CASSPTGTYYNSPLHF.

The chain is built from TRBV5-1 and TRBJ1-4; D possibly corresponds to TRBD1 (5 bases). The ends were cut back, 0 bases at V and 7 bases at J, with 16 bases in the middle. CDR1 SGHRS and CDR2 YFSETQ come from the germline V gene. The CDR3 covers 16 residues. This CDR3 reads CASSLAGVGGSEKLFF. The CDR3 DNA reads TGCGCCAGCAGCTTGGCGGGAGTCGGGGGGAGTGAAAAACTGTTTTTT.

V is TRBV7-6 and J is TRBJ2-5; D remains unclear. CDR3 length: 16 amino acids. Germline V gene lookup returns CDR1 SGHVS and CDR2 FNYEAQ. V lost 0 bases and J 7 bases, leaving 18 bases between the germline ends. CDR3 bases: TGTGCCAGCAGCTTAGCTATTGTTGAATTTGTCGGGACCCAGTACTTC. Protein product: CASSLAIVEFVGTQYF.

The rearrangement links TRBV6-1 to TRBJ1-6; D may be TRBD1 (5 bases). V lost 0 bases and J lost 8, with 17 bases in between. This CDR3 is 17 amino acids long. Germline lookup yields CDR1 MNHNS and CDR2 SASEGT. The DNA of the CDR3 is TGTGCCAGCAGTGAAGCCCTCTCCGGGACGGTATATTCACCCCTCCACTTT. Translated, it gives CASSEALSGTVYSPLHF.

This clone has just one count. V is TRBV30 and J is TRBJ1-6; tentatively, D is TRBD1 (6 bases). Trimming left V 4 bases short and J 4 bases short, with 11 bases between. The V gene's germline CDR1 is GTSNPN and CDR2 SVGIG (reference sequence). There are 14 residues in the CDR3. The CDR3 loop is CAWTRQGYNSPLHF. CDR3 sequence (DNA): TGTGCCTGGACGCGGCAGGGGTATAATTCACCCCTCCACTTT.